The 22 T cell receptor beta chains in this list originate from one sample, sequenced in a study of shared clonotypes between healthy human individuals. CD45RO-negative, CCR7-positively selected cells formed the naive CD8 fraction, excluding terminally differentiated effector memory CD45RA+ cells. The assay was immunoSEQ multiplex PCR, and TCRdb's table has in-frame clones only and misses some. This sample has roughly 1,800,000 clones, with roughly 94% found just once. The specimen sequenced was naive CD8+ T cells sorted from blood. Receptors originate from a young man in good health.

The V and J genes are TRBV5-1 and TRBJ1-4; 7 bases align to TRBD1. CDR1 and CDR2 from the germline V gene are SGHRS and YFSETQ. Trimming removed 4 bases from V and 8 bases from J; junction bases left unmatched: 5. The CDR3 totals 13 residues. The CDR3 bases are TGCGCCAGCAGCATGGACAGGCCCGAAAAACTGTTTTTT. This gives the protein CASSMDRPEKLFF. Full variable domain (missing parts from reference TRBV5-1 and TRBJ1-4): KAGVTQTPRYLIKTRGQQVTLSCSPISGHRSVSWYQQTPGQGLQFLFEYFSETQRNKGNFPGRFSGRQFSNSRSEMNVSTLELGDSALYLCASSMDRPEKLFFGSGTQLSVL.

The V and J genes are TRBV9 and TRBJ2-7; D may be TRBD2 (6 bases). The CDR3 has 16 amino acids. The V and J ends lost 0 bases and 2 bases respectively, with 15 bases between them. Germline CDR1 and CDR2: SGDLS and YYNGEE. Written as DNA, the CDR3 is TGTGCCAGCAGCGTAGGCACTGGCGGGGAAACCTACGAGCAGTACTTC. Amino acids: CASSVGTGGETYEQYF.

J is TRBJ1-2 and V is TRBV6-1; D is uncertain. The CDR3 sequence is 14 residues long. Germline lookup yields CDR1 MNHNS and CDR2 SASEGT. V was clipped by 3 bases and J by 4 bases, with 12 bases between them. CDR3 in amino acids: CASSENVNPYGYTF. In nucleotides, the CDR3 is TGTGCCAGCAGTGAGAACGTCAATCCCTATGGCTACACCTTC.

The CDR3 loop is CASSVGGGEGNTIYF. DNA for the CDR3: TGTGCCAGCAGCGTAGGTGGGGGTGAAGGAAACACCATATATTTT. The chain uses TRBV9 and TRBJ1-3, with D perhaps TRBD1 (5 bases). The CDR3 has 15 residues. CDR1 SGDLS and CDR2 YYNGEE come from the germline V gene. Trimming pared 0 bases from V and 4 bases from J, leaving 11 bases between.

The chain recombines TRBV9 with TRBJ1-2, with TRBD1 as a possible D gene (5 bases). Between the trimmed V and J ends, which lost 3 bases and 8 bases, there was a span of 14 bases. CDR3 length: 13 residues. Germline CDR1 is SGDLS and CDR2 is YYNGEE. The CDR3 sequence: CASSEGLGEGYTF. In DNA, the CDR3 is TGTGCCAGCAGCGAGGGTTTGGGGGAAGGCTACACCTTC.

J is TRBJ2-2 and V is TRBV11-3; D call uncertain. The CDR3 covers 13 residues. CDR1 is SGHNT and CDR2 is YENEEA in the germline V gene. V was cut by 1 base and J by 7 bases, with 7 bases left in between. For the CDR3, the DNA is TGTGCCAGCAGCTTAGGCTTGGGCGGGGAGCTGTTTTTT. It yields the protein CASSLGLGGELFF.

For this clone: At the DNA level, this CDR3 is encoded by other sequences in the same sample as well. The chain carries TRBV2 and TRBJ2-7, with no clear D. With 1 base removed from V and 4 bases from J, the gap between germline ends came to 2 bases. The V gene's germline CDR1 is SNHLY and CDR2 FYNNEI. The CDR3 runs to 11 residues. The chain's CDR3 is CASSEVYEQYF. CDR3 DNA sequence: TGTGCCAGCAGTGAAGTATACGAGCAGTACTTC.

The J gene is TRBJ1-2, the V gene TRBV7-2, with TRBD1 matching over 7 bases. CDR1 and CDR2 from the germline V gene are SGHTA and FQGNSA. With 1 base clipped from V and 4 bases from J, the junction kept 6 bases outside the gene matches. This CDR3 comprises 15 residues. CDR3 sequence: CASSLGDRVFYGYTF. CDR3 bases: TGTGCCAGCAGCTTAGGAGACAGGGTATTCTATGGCTACACCTTC.

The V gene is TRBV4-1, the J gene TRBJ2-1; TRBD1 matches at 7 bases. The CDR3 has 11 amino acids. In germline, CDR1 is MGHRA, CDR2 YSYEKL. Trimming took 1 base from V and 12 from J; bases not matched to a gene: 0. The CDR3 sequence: CASSQGTGQFF. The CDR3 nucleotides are TGCGCCAGCAGCCAAGGGACAGGGCAGTTCTTC.

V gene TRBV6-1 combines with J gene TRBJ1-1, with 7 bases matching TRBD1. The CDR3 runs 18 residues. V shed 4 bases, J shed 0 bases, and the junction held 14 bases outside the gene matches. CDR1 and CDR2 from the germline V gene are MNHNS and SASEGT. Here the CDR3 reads CASSVGPHATGMNTEAFF. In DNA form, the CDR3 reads TGTGCCAGCAGTGTCGGGCCGCACGCGACAGGGATGAACACTGAAGCTTTCTTT.

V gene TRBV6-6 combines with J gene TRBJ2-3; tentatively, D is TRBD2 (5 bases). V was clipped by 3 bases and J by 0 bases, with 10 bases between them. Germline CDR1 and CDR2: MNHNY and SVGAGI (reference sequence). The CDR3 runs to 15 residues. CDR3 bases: TGTGCCAGCAGTTATTTCGGGGATAGCACAGATACGCAGTATTTT. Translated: CASSYFGDSTDTQYF.

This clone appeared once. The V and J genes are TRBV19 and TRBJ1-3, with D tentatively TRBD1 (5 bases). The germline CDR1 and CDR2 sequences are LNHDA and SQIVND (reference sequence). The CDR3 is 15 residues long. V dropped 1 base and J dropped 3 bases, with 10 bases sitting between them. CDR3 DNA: TGTGCCAGTAGTATAGCGTCAGGGAGTGGAAACACCATATATTTT. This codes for CASSIASGSGNTIYF.

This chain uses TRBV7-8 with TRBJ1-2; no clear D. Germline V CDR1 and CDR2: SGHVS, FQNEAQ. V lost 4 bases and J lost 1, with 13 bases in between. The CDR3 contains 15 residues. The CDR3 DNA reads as TGTGCCAGCAGCTCCTCCGTCGCAGTTAACTATGGCTACACCTTC. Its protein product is CASSSSVAVNYGYTF.

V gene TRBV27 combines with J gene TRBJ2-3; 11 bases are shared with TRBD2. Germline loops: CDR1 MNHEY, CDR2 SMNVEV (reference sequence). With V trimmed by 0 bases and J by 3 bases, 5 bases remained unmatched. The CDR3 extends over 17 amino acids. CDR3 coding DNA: TGTGCCAGCAGTTTATCCGAGACTAGCGGGGTTACAGATACGCAGTATTTT. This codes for CASSLSETSGVTDTQYF.

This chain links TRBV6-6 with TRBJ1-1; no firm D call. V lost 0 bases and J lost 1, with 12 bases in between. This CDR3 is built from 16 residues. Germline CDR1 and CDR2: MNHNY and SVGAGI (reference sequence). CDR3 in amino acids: CASSYSLEGSNTEAFF. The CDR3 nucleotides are TGTGCCAGCAGTTACTCGTTAGAGGGATCGAACACTGAAGCTTTCTTT.

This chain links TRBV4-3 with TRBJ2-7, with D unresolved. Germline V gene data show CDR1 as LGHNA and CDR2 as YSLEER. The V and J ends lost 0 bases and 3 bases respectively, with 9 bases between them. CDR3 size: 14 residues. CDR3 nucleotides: TGCGCCAGCAGCCAAGACAGGTCCTACTACGAGCAGTACTTC. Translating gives CASSQDRSYYEQYF.

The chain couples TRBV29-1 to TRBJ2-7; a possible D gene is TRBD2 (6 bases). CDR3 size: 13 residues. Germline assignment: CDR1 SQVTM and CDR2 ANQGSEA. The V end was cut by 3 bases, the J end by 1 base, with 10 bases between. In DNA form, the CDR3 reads TGCAGCGTTGATATAGCGGATTCCTACGAGCAGTACTTC. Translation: CSVDIADSYEQYF.

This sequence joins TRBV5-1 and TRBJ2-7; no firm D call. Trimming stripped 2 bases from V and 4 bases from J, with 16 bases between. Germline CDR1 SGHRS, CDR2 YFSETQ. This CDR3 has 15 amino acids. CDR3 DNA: TGCGCCAGCAGCTTTTTCCCTGGCCTCGAATACGAGCAGTACTTC. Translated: CASSFFPGLEYEQYF. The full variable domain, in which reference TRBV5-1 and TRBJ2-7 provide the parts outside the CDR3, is KAGVTQTPRYLIKTRGQQVTLSCSPISGHRSVSWYQQTPGQGLQFLFEYFSETQRNKGNFPGRFSGRQFSNSRSEMNVSTLELGDSALYLCASSFFPGLEYEQYFGPGTRLTVT.

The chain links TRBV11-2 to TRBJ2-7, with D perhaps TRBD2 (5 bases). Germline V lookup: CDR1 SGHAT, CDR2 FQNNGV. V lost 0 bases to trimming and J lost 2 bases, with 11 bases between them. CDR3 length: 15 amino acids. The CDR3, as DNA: TGTGCCAGCAGCTTAGAATCCAGCGGCCCCTACGAGCAGTACTTC. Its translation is CASSLESSGPYEQYF.

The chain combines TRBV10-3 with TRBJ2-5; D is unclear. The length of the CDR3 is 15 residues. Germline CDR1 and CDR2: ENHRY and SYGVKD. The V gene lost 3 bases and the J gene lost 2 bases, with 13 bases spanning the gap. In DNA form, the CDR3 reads TGTGCCATCAGTGATCAAATAGGTTTTCAAGAGACCCAGTACTTC. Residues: CAISDQIGFQETQYF.

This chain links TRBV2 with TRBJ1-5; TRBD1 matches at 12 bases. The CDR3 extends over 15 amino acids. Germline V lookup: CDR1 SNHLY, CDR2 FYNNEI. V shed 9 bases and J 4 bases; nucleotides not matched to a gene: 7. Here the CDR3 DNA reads TGTGCCAGAGGGGGGGACAGGGGGCGAAATCAGCCCCAGCATTTT. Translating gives CARGGDRGRNQPQHF.

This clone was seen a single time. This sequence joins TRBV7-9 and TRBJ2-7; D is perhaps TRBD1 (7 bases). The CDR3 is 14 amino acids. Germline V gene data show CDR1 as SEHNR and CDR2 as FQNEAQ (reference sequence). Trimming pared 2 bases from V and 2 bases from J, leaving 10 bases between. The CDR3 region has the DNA TGTGCCAGCAGCTTAACAGGGGAGGCCTACGAGCAGTACTTC. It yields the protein CASSLTGEAYEQYF.